The 27 T cell receptor beta chains in this list originate from one sample, sequenced in a study of T-cell reconstitution after alpha-beta-depleted transplantation in children. Using unique molecular identifiers, the investigators prepared the TCRbeta library. TCRdb reanalysed the PCR reads using MiXCR and keeps one entry per CDR3 protein. The sample lists about 600,000 distinct CDR3 sequences, 10% occurring once. Specimen: PBMCs from the stem cell graft donor, collected from the stem cell graft. The receptors were gathered from a human donor who donated a stem cell graft to a child with acute myeloid leukemia.

This clonotype was counted at least ten times. The V gene is TRBV3-1, the J gene TRBJ2-3, with 11 bases aligning to TRBD1. This CDR3 is built from 19 residues. Germline V CDR1 and CDR2: LGHDT, YNNKEL (reference sequence). The ends lost 3 bases at V and 0 bases at J; junction bases unmatched: 11. The CDR3 reads CASSHTPGTGGPSTDTQYF. CDR3 bases: TGTGCCAGCAGCCACACTCCCGGGACAGGGGGACCTAGCACAGATACGCAGTATTTT.

The rearrangement uses TRBV7-8 and TRBJ1-5; TRBD1 matches 9 bases. The length of the CDR3 is 15 residues. V trimming: 5 bases; J trimming: 6 bases; junction bases outside the gene matches: 8. The germline CDR1 and CDR2 sequences are SGHVS and FQNEAQ. CDR3 coding DNA: TGTGCCAGCAGCCGAGGACAGGGGATAGGTCAGCCCCAGCATTTT. Its translation: CASSRGQGIGQPQHF.

This clonotype was seen more than once but under ten times. The rearrangement uses TRBV6-1 and TRBJ2-1; perhaps D is TRBD1 or TRBD2 (5 bases each). CDR1 and CDR2 from the germline V gene are MNHNS and SASEGT. Trimming removed 6 bases at V and 8 bases at J, with 20 bases between. CDR3 length: 15 residues. CDR3 residues: CASSTPGLGLYEQFF. The CDR3 DNA follows: TGTGCCAGCAGCACTCCCGGACTGGGGCTCTATGAGCAGTTCTTC.

V gene TRBV11-1 combines with J gene TRBJ1-1; TRBD1 matches at 12 bases. Trimming took 4 bases from V and 0 from J; bases not matched to a gene: 12. Germline lookup yields CDR1 SGHAT and CDR2 FQDESV (reference sequence). This CDR3 is built from 19 residues. The CDR3 here is CASSSPGQGASIMNTEAFF. The DNA of the CDR3 is TGTGCCAGCAGCTCGCCGGGACAGGGGGCTTCCATAATGAACACTGAAGCTTTCTTT.

This sequence joins TRBV20-1 and TRBJ1-5; weak D call: TRBD1 (5 bases). Germline V gene lookup returns CDR1 DFQATT and CDR2 SNEGSKA (reference sequence). The CDR3 is 15 residues long. Trimming stripped 1 base from V and 7 bases from J, with 17 bases between. The CDR3 DNA reads as TGCAGTGCTAGAGCGGGAGGGGCGTCGGTCCAGCCCCAGCATTTT. Translating gives CSARAGGASVQPQHF.

In this sample, this clonotype turned up a few times. The rearrangement uses TRBV7-2 and TRBJ1-1; possibly TRBD1 for D (5 bases). Germline V gene data show CDR1 as SGHTA and CDR2 as FQGNSA. The length of the CDR3 is 17 residues. V was cut by 1 base and J by 6 bases, with 21 bases left in between. Here the CDR3 DNA reads TGTGCCAGCAGCTTAGGGCTGGGGCGCCTTCGTAGCGCTGAAGCTTTCTTT. Translation gives CASSLGLGRLRSAEAFF.

This clonotype was detected ten times or more. J is TRBJ2-5 and V is TRBV20-1; D unclear. Germline lookup yields CDR1 DFQATT and CDR2 SNEGSKA (reference sequence). V lost 3 bases to trimming and J lost 5 bases, with 7 bases between them. There are 11 residues in the CDR3. DNA of the CDR3: TGCAGTGCTAGCGGGCCGGAGACCCAGTACTTC. This codes for CSASGPETQYF.

This clonotype has at least ten counts. The rearrangement joins TRBV12-3 or TRBV12-4 to TRBJ1-1; D gene unclear. The CDR3 is made up of 11 amino acids. Trimming stripped 8 bases from V and 7 bases from J, with 11 bases between. CDR3 in amino acids: CASGIGDEAFF. The CDR3 nucleotides read TGTGCCAGCGGAATTGGGGATGAAGCTTTCTTT.

The chain carries TRBV3-1 and TRBJ2-1; TRBD1 matches 12 bases. There are 19 residues in the CDR3. Germline values: CDR1 LGHDT, CDR2 YNNKEL (reference sequence). V lost 8 bases, J lost 1 base, and 15 bases stayed unmatched. The CDR3 region has the DNA TGTGCCAGCTGTCCGGGACAGGGGGCCCCAAACCCTTCCTACAATGAGCAGTTCTTC. It yields the protein CASCPGQGAPNPSYNEQFF.

This clonotype was observed a handful of times. This chain joins TRBV5-6 and TRBJ2-7, with a possible D match to TRBD1 (7 bases). Germline V CDR1 and CDR2: SGHDT, YYEEEE. This CDR3 is built from 14 residues. Trimming pared 2 bases from V and 2 bases from J, leaving 11 bases between. The CDR3 is CASSFRGDPYEQYF. CDR3 coding DNA: TGTGCCAGCAGCTTCAGGGGGGACCCCTACGAGCAGTACTTC.

The V and J genes are TRBV20-1 and TRBJ2-6; D gene unclear. The CDR3 is 15 residues long. The germline V gene encodes CDR1 DFQATT and CDR2 SNEGSKA (reference sequence). Trimming shortened V by 0 bases and J by 1 base, and 7 bases separated the two germline ends. The CDR3 region is CSARDQGSGANVLTF. In nucleotides, the CDR3 is TGCAGTGCTAGAGATCAAGGATCTGGGGCCAACGTCCTGACTTTC.

This clonotype has just a few counts. This chain joins TRBV29-1 and TRBJ1-3; 9 bases match TRBD1. Germline values: CDR1 SQVTM, CDR2 ANQGSEA. The CDR3 spans 15 residues. Germline trimming cut 4 bases from V and 3 bases from J; bases unmatched to any gene: 7. This CDR3 reads CSVVTGGAGGNTIYF. The CDR3, as DNA: TGCAGCGTTGTCACAGGGGGCGCGGGTGGAAACACCATATATTTT.

This clonotype was detected ten times or more. The chain recombines TRBV12-3 or TRBV12-4 with TRBJ2-6, with D possibly matching TRBD1 (6 bases). CDR3 length: 16 amino acids. Trimming removed 3 bases from V and 0 bases from J, with 9 bases in between. CDR3: CASSLETGSGANVLTF. CDR3 DNA: TGTGCCAGCAGTTTGGAGACAGGCTCTGGGGCCAACGTCCTGACTTTC.

This clonotype was picked up many times. V is TRBV25-1 and J is TRBJ1-3; no reliable D call. CDR3 size: 16 residues. Germline V lookup: CDR1 MGHDK, CDR2 SYGVNS. Trimming took 4 bases from V and 0 from J, leaving 13 bases between them. CDR3: CASSVSRTTSGNTIYF. CDR3 nucleotide sequence: TGTGCCAGCAGTGTCTCTAGGACTACCTCTGGAAACACCATATATTTT.

The table lists this clonotype with a few counts. The J gene is TRBJ1-6, the V gene TRBV5-1; D not certain. This CDR3 region has 18 residues. Germline CDR1 SGHRS, CDR2 YFSETQ. The ends were cut back, 0 bases at V and 10 bases at J, with 23 bases in the middle. The CDR3 loop is CASSLASTRNRGVSPLHF. The CDR3 DNA follows: TGCGCCAGCAGCTTGGCCAGTACACGAAACCGCGGGGTCTCACCCCTCCACTTT.

This chain connects TRBV2 to TRBJ2-5, with D hard to call. The CDR3 runs 13 residues. Trimming took 5 bases from V and 5 from J, leaving 12 bases between them. Germline V gene sequence: CDR1 SNHLY, CDR2 FYNNEI. The CDR3 DNA reads as TGTGCCAGCAGTCGGAACCTTGTTGAGACCCAGTACTTC. Translating gives CASSRNLVETQYF.

Worth noting for this clonotype: This likely traces to a read error, being one base from a far larger clone. The rearrangement links TRBV2 to TRBJ2-7; 10 bases map to TRBD2. CDR3 length equals 14 residues. The V gene end was trimmed by 6 bases and the J gene end by 2 bases; junction bases not matched to a gene: 4. Per the germline V gene, CDR1 is SNHLY and CDR2 is FYNNEI. The CDR3 region has the DNA TGTGCCAGCAGGCCGGGACTAGCGACCTACGAGCAGTACTTC. As protein: CASRPGLATYEQYF.

This clonotype has at least ten counts. This chain connects TRBV15 to TRBJ2-6; TRBD2 agrees at 7 bases. Germline V gene lookup returns CDR1 LNHNV and CDR2 YYDKDF (reference sequence). The J segment lost 2 bases and the V segment lost 1 base, leaving 5 bases of the junction unmatched. This CDR3 is 17 amino acids long. CDR3 sequence reads: CATSRGGLSAGANVLTF. The CDR3 DNA reads TGTGCCACCAGCAGAGGGGGACTATCCGCTGGGGCCAACGTCCTGACTTTC.

This chain uses TRBV4-1 with TRBJ2-2, with D hard to call. The CDR3 consists of 15 residues. Germline lookup yields CDR1 MGHRA and CDR2 YSYEKL. Trimming took 2 bases from V and 9 from J, leaving 16 bases between them. CDR3 in amino acids: CASSQPPTRWRELFF. The CDR3 nucleotides read TGCGCCAGCAGCCAACCTCCTACTCGGTGGCGGGAGCTGTTTTTT.

This clonotype showed up many times. The chain carries TRBV6-5 and TRBJ2-2; D uncertain. The germline gives CDR1 MNHEY, CDR2 SVGAGI. V dropped 6 bases and J dropped 6 bases, with 11 bases sitting between them. The CDR3 loop spans 13 amino acids. Here the CDR3 DNA reads TGTGCCAGCAGACCGGTAATGTCCGGGGAGCTGTTTTTT. Translating it yields CASRPVMSGELFF.

The genes are TRBV30 and TRBJ1-3, with D perhaps TRBD1 (5 bases). V lost 0 bases and J 16 bases, leaving 16 bases between the germline ends. Germline CDR1 and CDR2: GTSNPN and SVGIG (reference sequence). The CDR3 is made up of 12 amino acids. CDR3 in DNA: TGTGCCTGGAGTGTACTGGGTACTTCAGGGTATTTT. Its protein is CAWSVLGTSGYF. The complete variable domain, with remaining parts taken from reference TRBV30 and TRBJ1-3, reads SQTIHQWPATLVQPVGSPLSLECTVEGTSNPNLYWYRQAAGRGLQLLFYSVGIGQISSEVPQNLSASRPQDRQFILSSKKLLLSDSGFYLCAWSVLGTSGYFGEGSWLTVV.

The table lists this clonotype with many counts. CDR3 in DNA: TGTGCCAGCAGGTACACGGGATACTCCTACGAGCAGTACTTC. Its translation is CASRYTGYSYEQYF. The rearrangement uses TRBV6-2 or TRBV6-3 and TRBJ2-7, with D perhaps TRBD2 (5 bases). CDR1 is MNHEY and CDR2 is SVGEGT in the germline V gene. CDR3 length: 14 residues. Trimming pared 6 bases from V and 0 bases from J, leaving 12 bases between.

The chain couples TRBV20-1 to TRBJ2-1; D unclear. The CDR3 extends over 16 amino acids. V dropped 0 bases and J dropped 0 bases, with 12 bases sitting between them. Germline assignment: CDR1 DFQATT and CDR2 SNEGSKA (reference sequence). CDR3 sequence (DNA): TGCAGTGCTAGAGATACGGGCCCGAGCTCCTACAATGAGCAGTTCTTC. The encoded protein is CSARDTGPSSYNEQFF.

The V call is TRBV5-1, the J call TRBJ2-7; 10 nucleotides line up with TRBD2. Per the germline V gene, CDR1 is SGHRS and CDR2 is YFSETQ. The CDR3 totals 15 residues. The junction had 13 bases not matched to a gene; V was cut back by 4 bases and J by 9 bases. CDR3 DNA sequence: TGCGCCAGCAGCGGGGGGACTAGCGTAAAAGCAGGGCAGTACTTC. Protein: CASSGGTSVKAGQYF.

In this sample, this clonotype turned up many times. The chain employs TRBV5-1 and TRBJ2-1, with 7 bases matching TRBD2. Trimming removed 1 base from V and 3 bases from J; junction bases left unmatched: 1. This CDR3 is built from 14 residues. The germline V gene has CDR1 SGHRS and CDR2 YFSETQ. CDR3 amino acids: CASSLTSDYNEQFF. The CDR3 region has the DNA TGCGCCAGCAGCTTGACTAGCGACTACAATGAGCAGTTCTTC. The variable domain in full, with the rest retrieved from reference TRBV5-1 and TRBJ2-1, is KAGVTQTPRYLIKTRGQQVTLSCSPISGHRSVSWYQQTPGQGLQFLFEYFSETQRNKGNFPGRFSGRQFSNSRSEMNVSTLELGDSALYLCASSLTSDYNEQFFGPGTRLTVL.

This clonotype was counted ten times or more. The CDR3: CASSGGAGGPYNEQFF. For the CDR3, the DNA is TGTGCCAGCAGTGGTGGGGCGGGAGGGCCCTACAATGAGCAGTTCTTC. The V and J genes are TRBV2 and TRBJ2-1; 9 bases map to TRBD2. Trimming at V came to 4 bases and at J to 2 bases, leaving 6 bases not matched to a gene. The CDR3 contains 16 residues. Germline V gives CDR1 SNHLY, CDR2 FYNNEI. The full variable domain, in which reference TRBV2 and TRBJ2-1 provide the parts outside the CDR3, is EPEVTQTPSHQVTQMGQEVILRCVPISNHLYFYWYRQILGQKVEFLVSFYNNEISEKSEIFDDQFSVERPDGSNFTLKIRSTKLEDSAMYFCASSGGAGGPYNEQFFGPGTRLTVL.

This clonotype has a count of ten or more. The chain is built from TRBV6-5 and TRBJ2-2, with D perhaps matching TRBD2 (7 bases). CDR1 is MNHEY, CDR2 SVGAGI, per germline. CDR3 length equals 12 residues. V was clipped by 7 bases and J by 7 bases, with 10 bases between them. The chain's CDR3 is CASTRGGGELFF. The CDR3 nucleotides read TGTGCCAGCACGAGGGGGGGCGGGGAGCTGTTTTTT.